The sequence of this T cell receptor (beta chain) was determined in a study of blood T cell repertoires in COVID-19. Overall study context: The study drew acute and convalescent COVID-19 samples from the United States, Italy and Spain. Sample material is recorded as cDNA or gDNA derived from T cells, B-cell-depleted T cells, or PBMCs.

This clone was counted a few times. The assay was immunoSEQ multiplex PCR, and TCRdb's table has in-frame clones only and misses some. The profile shows 110,000 or so clones, less than 85% of them singletons. The CDR3 covers 11 residues. Germline V gene data show CDR1 as KGHDR and CDR2 as SFDVKD. V dropped 7 bases and J dropped 10 bases, with 10 bases sitting between them. The receptor comes from a man aged 50-60 years with acute or convalescent COVID-19. The source material was peripheral blood. This chain links TRBV24-1 with TRBJ2-1, with D hard to call. The CDR3 loop is CATRGFLEQFF. In nucleotides, the CDR3 is TGTGCCACCAGGGGCTTTTTAGAGCAGTTCTTC.